This TCR beta chain was recorded in a study of T cell repertoires in cytomegalovirus infection. Study as a whole: Public TCR beta signatures marked donors with CMV infection and the matching HLA.

TCRdb re-called the reads with MiXCR, one entry per CDR3 protein. The table includes 750,000 to 900,000 distinct CDR3 sequences, 25% to 35% detected once. Study-level results: Adding up the frequency of public TCR beta families identified people who carried CMV plus the relevant HLA. Clonotype analysis showed dominance of the ex vivo response by HLA-C-restricted CMV-specific TCR beta clonotypes.

This clonotype has just a few counts. The antigen remains undetermined. The TCR sequence derives from a human donor in good health (CMV status not recorded). Some clones in this sample may be carry-over from other donors' samples. The starting material was cultured CD8+ T cells from PBMCs, obtained from culture after CMV antigen stimulation.

This CDR3 reads CASSLGDRGQDEQFF. CDR3 DNA sequence: TGTGCCAGCAGCTTAGGGGACAGGGGGCAGGATGAGCAGTTCTTC. J is TRBJ2-1 and V is TRBV7-9; 12 nucleotides agree with TRBD1. CDR1 is SEHNR, CDR2 FQNEAQ, per germline (reference sequence). The CDR3 extends over 15 amino acids. The ends lost 1 base at V and 8 bases at J; junction bases unmatched: 3.